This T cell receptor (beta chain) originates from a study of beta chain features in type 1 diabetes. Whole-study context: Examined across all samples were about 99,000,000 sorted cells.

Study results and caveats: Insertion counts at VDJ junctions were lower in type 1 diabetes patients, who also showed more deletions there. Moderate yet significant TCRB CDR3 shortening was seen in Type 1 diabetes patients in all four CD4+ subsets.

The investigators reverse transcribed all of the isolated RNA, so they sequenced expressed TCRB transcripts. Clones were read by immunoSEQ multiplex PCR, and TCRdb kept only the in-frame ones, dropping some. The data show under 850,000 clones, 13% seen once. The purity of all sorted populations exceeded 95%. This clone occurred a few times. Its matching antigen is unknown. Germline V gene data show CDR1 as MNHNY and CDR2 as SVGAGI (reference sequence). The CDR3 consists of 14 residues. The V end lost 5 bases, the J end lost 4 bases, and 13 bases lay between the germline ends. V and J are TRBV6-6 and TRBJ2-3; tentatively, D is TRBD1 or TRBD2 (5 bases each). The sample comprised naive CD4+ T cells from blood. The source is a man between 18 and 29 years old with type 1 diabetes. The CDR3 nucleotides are TGTGCCAGCAGTGCCCGGGACCCCCCAGATACGCAGTATTTT. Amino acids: CASSARDPPDTQYF.